This TCR beta chain came from a study of CD8 T cells in ankylosing spondylitis. This CDR3 is 17 amino acids long. Per the germline V gene, CDR1 is LNHDA and CDR2 is SQIVND (reference sequence). The trim removed 3 bases at V and 13 bases at J, leaving 12 bases unmatched. In this sample, this clonotype turned up a few times. Its antigen is unknown. Findings and limits, study-wide: Some of these motif variants have turned up before, in reports on reactive arthritis synovial fluid and blood.

TCRdb ran MiXCR on the 5' RACE reads and lists one entry per CDR3 protein. The repertoire has hundreds of thousands of distinct CDR3 sequences, roughly 20% of them found once; the top ten carry about 3.7%. The receptor was isolated from a female donor with ankylosing spondylitis or in good health (not recorded which). The V gene is TRBV19, the J gene TRBJ2-1; 16 bases fit TRBD2. The sample taken for sequencing was blood, either unsorted or a sorted T cell fraction (not recorded which). The CDR3: CASSMSTGTSGRAVQFF. CDR3 sequence (DNA): TGTGCCAGTAGTATGAGCACCGGGACTAGCGGGAGGGCCGTACAGTTCTTC.